This is a list of T cell receptor beta chains from one sample in a study of shared T cell receptors in the human thymus. Sequenced by immunoSEQ multiplex PCR; TCRdb stores in-frame clones only, minus some. In the table there are about 730,000 clones, approximately 85% of which are singletons. The data also belong to a second study, concerning human thymus T cells.

Specimen: thymocytes. These receptors all stem from a girl less than two years old with a congenital heart defect. CDR3s include the opening cysteine and the closing phenylalanine or tryptophan. A D gene is named only where the DNA matches it firmly. Expanded clones get a size class; other rows say once, few or many, or leave the size out.

v_gene	d_gene	abundance	j_gene	CDR3nt	CDR3aa
TRBV7-9	-	-	TRBJ1-3	TGTGCCAGCAACTTAGGCTACGGCTCTGGAAACACCATATATTTT	CASNLGYGSGNTIYF
TRBV6-1	-	-	TRBJ2-2	TGTGCCAGCAGTGAGACTAGCGGGGAGCTGTTTTTT	CASSETSGELFF
TRBV10-3	-	-	TRBJ2-3	TGTGCCATCAGTGAGTCTCTCCGCACAGATACGCAGTATTTT	CAISESLRTDTQYF
TRBV7-3	-	-	TRBJ2-7	TGTGCCAGCAGCTTAAAAGGGGCCGCCGGGTCCTACGAGCAGTACTTC	CASSLKGAAGSYEQYF
TRBV7-2	-	-	TRBJ1-2	TGTGCCAGCAGCTCGGGATTTCATCTAGGATGTGGCTACACCTTC	CASSSGFHLGCGYTF
TRBV28	-	-	TRBJ2-3	TGTGCCAGCAGTTTATGGGCGGTGGTACCCCCCACTACCGGACAGAATTCTAGCACAGATACGCAGTATTTT	CASSLWAVVPPTTGQNSSTDTQYF
TRBV12-5	TRBD1	-	TRBJ1-5	TGTGCTAGTGGTTTGGTACTTACAGGGGGCGCGCGTAGCAATCAGCCCCAGCATTTT	CASGLVLTGGARSNQPQHF
TRBV5-6	TRBD1	few	TRBJ1-5	TGTGCCAGCAGCTTGGGATCGGACAGGGAAGATCAGCCCCAGCATTTT	CASSLGSDREDQPQHF
TRBV10-1	-	once	TRBJ1-3	TGCGCCAGCAGTGAGTCGATCCCCGCCAGCTCTGGAAACACCATATATTTT	CASSESIPASSGNTIYF
TRBV7-9	-	-	TRBJ2-7	TGTGCCAGCAGCGAATCCGGGACTCTCTCCTACGAGCAGTACTTC	CASSESGTLSYEQYF
TRBV11-1	TRBD1	few	TRBJ1-2	TGTGCCAGCAGCTTCGCACAGGGGAACTATGGCTACACCTTC	CASSFAQGNYGYTF
TRBV5-1	-	-	TRBJ1-2	TGCGCCAGCAGCTTGCAGGGCGGATACCCAAAAACCCACCTTAAGAGGAGAGTCTATGGCTACACCTTC	CASSLQGGYPKTHLKRRVYGYTF
TRBV6-5	TRBD2	-	TRBJ2-7	TGTGCCAGCAGTTCACTTAGCGGGGGGATATACGAGCAGTACTTC	CASSSLSGGIYEQYF
TRBV27	TRBD1	-	TRBJ1-6	TGTGCCAGCGGACAGGGGAGCTCACCCCTCCACTTT	CASGQGSSPLHF
TRBV10-3	-	few	TRBJ1-3	TGTGCCATCAACGCCCCACCCGACATCTCTACCCCTCGAAACACCATATATTTT	CAINAPPDISTPRNTIYF
TRBV6-6	-	-	TRBJ1-2	TGTGCCAGCAGTTACGACTCCAACTATGGCTACACCTTC	CASSYDSNYGYTF
TRBV19	-	-	TRBJ1-1	TGTGCCAGTAGTGTTACAGATACAGTCACTGAAGCTTTCTTT	CASSVTDTVTEAFF
TRBV4-3	-	-	TRBJ1-2	TGCGCCAGCAGCCAAGTTTGGCAGGTGTCCTATGGCTACACCTTC	CASSQVWQVSYGYTF
TRBV20-1	-	-	TRBJ1-2	TGCAGTGCTTACGGTGGCTACACCTTC	CSAYGGYTF
TRBV7-8	-	-	TRBJ1-3	TGTGCCAGCACCAAAAGTGGGGAGGTCCTCTCTGGAAACACCATATATTTT	CASTKSGEVLSGNTIYF
TRBV4-1	TRBD2	few	TRBJ2-1	TGCGCCAGCAGCCGCGGGGGGCGGGGGGAGGAGCAGTTCTTC	CASSRGGRGEEQFF
TRBV6-1	-	-	TRBJ1-6	TGTGCCAGCAGCCCTACAGATAATAATTCACCCCTCCACTTT	CASSPTDNNSPLHF
TRBV9	TRBD1	-	TRBJ1-6	TGTGCCAGCAGCGTAGCGTCACAGGGGGTGAGTGTAGATTCACCCCTCCACTTT	CASSVASQGVSVDSPLHF
TRBV28	-	-	TRBJ1-6	TGTGCCAGCAGTTTGGGAAGGGGGTGGGATTCACCCCTCCACTTT	CASSLGRGWDSPLHF
TRBV10-3	-	-	TRBJ1-2	TGTGCCTTCCACTCGAGGGAAGAAGGCTATGGCTACACCTTC	CAFHSREEGYGYTF
TRBV28	-	-	TRBJ1-5	TGTGCCAGCAGTTTAAACAGACATCAGCCCCAGCATTTT	CASSLNRHQPQHF
TRBV7-9	TRBD1	-	TRBJ2-1	TGTGCCAGCAGCGTCCCCCGGGACAGCCTCTACAATGAGCAGTTCTTC	CASSVPRDSLYNEQFF
TRBV5-6	TRBD1	-	TRBJ2-7	TGTGCCAGCAGCTTGGGTATTGACCGACAGGGGGTCTACGAGCAGTACTTC	CASSLGIDRQGVYEQYF
TRBV10-3	-	once	TRBJ1-5	TGTGCCATCAGCGATCAGCCCCAGCATTTT	CAISDQPQHF
TRBV6-4	-	-	TRBJ1-2	TGTGCCAGCAGTGACTCACGTCCTTCCCGGGGGGCGGGCGGCTACACCTTC	CASSDSRPSRGAGGYTF
TRBV4-1	TRBD1	-	TRBJ1-1	TGCGCCAGCAGCCAAGTAAAGGGTTGGCTGGACAGGGAAGGAGCTTTCTTT	CASSQVKGWLDREGAFF
TRBV29-1	-	-	TRBJ2-3	TGCAGCGTGAGTGATGCCTCGGTGGGGGGTAGTACGCAGTATTTT	CSVSDASVGGSTQYF
TRBV29-1	-	-	TRBJ1-5	TGCAGCGTCGCCCCTCACGGACAGAATCAGCCCCAGCATTTT	CSVAPHGQNQPQHF
TRBV6-6	TRBD1	-	TRBJ1-2	TGTGCCAGCAGCCACGGACAGGCCTCATATGGCTACACCTTC	CASSHGQASYGYTF
TRBV7-3	-	-	TRBJ2-3	TGTGCCAGCAGCTTAATACGGACAGCCAGCACAGATACGCAGTATTTT	CASSLIRTASTDTQYF
TRBV6-1	TRBD2	-	TRBJ2-1	TGTGCCAGCAGTGAAGGACTAGCGGGCAATGAGCAGTTCTTC	CASSEGLAGNEQFF
TRBV7-6	TRBD2	-	TRBJ2-1	TGTGCCAGCAGCGTACCGGGACTAGCGGGGGGGCGGTATGAGCAGTTCTTC	CASSVPGLAGGRYEQFF
TRBV12-1	-	once	TRBJ2-5	TGTGCCAGCAGCTTTGCGCAGAGAGGGGGCGAGGAGACCCAGTACTTC	CASSFAQRGGEETQYF
TRBV10-2	-	-	TRBJ1-2	TGCGCCAGCAGTGAGAGAGAGTTCTATGGCTACACCTTC	CASSEREFYGYTF